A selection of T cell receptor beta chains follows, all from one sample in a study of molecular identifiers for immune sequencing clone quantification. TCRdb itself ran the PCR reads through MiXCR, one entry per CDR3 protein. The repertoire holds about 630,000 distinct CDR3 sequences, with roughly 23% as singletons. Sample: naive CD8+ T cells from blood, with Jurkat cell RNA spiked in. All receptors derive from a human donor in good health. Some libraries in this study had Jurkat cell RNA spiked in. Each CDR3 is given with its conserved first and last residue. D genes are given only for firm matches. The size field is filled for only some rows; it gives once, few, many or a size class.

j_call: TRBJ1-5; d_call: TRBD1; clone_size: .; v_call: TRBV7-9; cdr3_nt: TGTGCCAGCAGCGCCCCGGGACAGAGTAATCAGCCCCAGCATTTT; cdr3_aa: CASSAPGQSNQPQHF
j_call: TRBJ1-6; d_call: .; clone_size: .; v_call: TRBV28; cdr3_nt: TGTGCCAGCAGTTTTGGTAGGGGAGGGAGCAATTCACCCCTCCACTTT; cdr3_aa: CASSFGRGGSNSPLHF
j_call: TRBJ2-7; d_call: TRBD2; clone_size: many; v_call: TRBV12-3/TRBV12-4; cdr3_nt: TGTGCCAGCAGCTCAGCCGGGACTAGCTCCTACGAGCAGTACTTC; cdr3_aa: CASSSAGTSSYEQYF
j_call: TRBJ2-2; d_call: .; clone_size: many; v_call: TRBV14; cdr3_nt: TGTGCCAGCAGCCAAGATCTGATAGCTCGGACCGGGGAGCTGTTTTTT; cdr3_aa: CASSQDLIARTGELFF
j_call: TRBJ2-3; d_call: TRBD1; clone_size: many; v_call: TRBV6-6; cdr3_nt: TGTGCCAGCGGTGGCCGGGACAGATTCACAGATACGCAGTATTTT; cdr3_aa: CASGGRDRFTDTQYF
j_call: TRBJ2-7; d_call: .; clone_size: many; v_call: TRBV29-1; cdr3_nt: TGCAGCGTTGTGGACCGTCTTAGCTCCTACGAGCAGTACTTC; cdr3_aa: CSVVDRLSSYEQYF
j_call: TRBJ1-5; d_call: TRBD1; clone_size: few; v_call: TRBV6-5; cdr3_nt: TGTGCCAGCAGCACCGGGACAGCCATCAATCAGCCCCAGCATTTT; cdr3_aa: CASSTGTAINQPQHF
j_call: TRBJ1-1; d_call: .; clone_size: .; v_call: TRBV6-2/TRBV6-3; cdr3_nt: TGTGCCAGCAGCTTAACCGGGCCAGGGCCCCCCCATGAAGCTTTCTTT; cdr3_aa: CASSLTGPGPPHEAFF
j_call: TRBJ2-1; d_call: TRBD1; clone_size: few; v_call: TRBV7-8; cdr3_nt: TGTGCCAGCAGTCGGACAGGGAAATACAATGAGCAGTTCTTC; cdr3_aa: CASSRTGKYNEQFF
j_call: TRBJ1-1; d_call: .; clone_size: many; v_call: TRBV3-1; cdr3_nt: TGTGCCAGCAGCCAAGTCCGTGGCGCATCGGACACTGAAGCTTTCTTT; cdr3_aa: CASSQVRGASDTEAFF
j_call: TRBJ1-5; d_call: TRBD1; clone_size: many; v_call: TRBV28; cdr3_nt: TGTGCCAGCAGCCGAAAAACGGACAGGGGGGGTCAGCCCCAGCATTTT; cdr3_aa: CASSRKTDRGGQPQHF
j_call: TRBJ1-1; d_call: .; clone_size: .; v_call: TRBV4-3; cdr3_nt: TGCGCCAGCAGCCAAGATAGGGGACCCCTCAACACTGAAGCTTTCTTT; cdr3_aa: CASSQDRGPLNTEAFF
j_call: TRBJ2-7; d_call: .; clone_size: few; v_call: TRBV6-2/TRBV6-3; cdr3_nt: TGTTCCAGCAGTTACATGGTCAGGGTTAACGACGAGCAGTACTTC; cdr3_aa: CSSSYMVRVNDEQYF
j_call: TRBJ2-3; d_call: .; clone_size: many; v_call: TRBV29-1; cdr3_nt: TGCAGCGTCGGGTTGAGGGGGGAGAGCACAGATACGCAGTATTTT; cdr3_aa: CSVGLRGESTDTQYF
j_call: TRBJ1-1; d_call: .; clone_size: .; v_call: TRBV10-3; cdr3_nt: TGTGCCACCCTGGGGGGCAGTCTTGAAGCTTTCTTT; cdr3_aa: CATLGGSLEAFF
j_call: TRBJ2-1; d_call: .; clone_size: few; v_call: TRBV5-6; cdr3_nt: TGTGCCAGCAGAGGGACTGGACTTAGGGAGCAGTTCTTC; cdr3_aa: CASRGTGLREQFF
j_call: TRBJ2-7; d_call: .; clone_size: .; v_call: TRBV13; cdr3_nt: TGTGCCAGCACCCTTTACGAAAGCTCCTACGAGCAGTACTTC; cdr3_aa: CASTLYESSYEQYF
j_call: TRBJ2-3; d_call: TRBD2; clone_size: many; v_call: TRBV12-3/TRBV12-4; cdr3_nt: TGTGCCAGCAGTCCGACTAGCGGGGCCTCAGGAGATACGCAGTATTTT; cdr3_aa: CASSPTSGASGDTQYF
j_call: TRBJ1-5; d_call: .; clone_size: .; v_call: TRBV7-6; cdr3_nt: TGTGCCAGCAGCGCCGATGTGGGGGCGGATCAGCCCCCGCATTTT; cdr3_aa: CASSADVGADQPPHF
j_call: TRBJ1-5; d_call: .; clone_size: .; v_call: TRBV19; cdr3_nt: TGTGCCAGTACACTTCAGGAAAATCAGCCCCAGCATTTT; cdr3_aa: CASTLQENQPQHF